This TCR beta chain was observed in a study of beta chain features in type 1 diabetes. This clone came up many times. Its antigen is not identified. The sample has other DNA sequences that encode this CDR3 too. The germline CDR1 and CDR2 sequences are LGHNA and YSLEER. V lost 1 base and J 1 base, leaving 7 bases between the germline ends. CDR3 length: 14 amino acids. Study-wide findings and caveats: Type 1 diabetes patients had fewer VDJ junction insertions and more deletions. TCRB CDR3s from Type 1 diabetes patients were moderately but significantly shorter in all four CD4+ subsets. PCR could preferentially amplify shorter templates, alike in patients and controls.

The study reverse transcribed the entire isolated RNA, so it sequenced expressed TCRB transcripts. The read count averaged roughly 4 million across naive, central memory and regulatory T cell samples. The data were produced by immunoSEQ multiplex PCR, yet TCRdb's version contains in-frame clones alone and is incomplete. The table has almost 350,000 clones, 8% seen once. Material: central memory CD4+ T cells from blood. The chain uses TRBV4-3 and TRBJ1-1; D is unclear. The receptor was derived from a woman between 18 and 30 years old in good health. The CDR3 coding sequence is TGCGCCAGCAGCCAAGTTGGAGGGAACACTGAAGCTTTCTTT. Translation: CASSQVGGNTEAFF.